This is a list of T cell receptor beta chains from one sample in a study of shared T cell receptors in the human thymus. This table comes from immunoSEQ multiplex PCR, and its TCRdb copy is limited to in-frame clones, with some not included. The data hold roughly 660,000 clones, with more than 75% observed a single time. This sample was shared with a second study, whose subject was human thymus T cells.

The sequenced material came from thymocytes. Receptors originate from a boy less than two years old with a congenital heart defect. The CDR3 runs from the conserved cysteine through the conserved F or W. Each record gives: V gene, clone size, D gene, J gene, CDR3 length, CDR3 DNA, CDR3 protein. A D gene is named only where the DNA matches it firmly. Size is omitted from some rows. Given values are once, few, many or a class for expanded clones.

TRBV27	NA	NA	TRBJ2-2	14	TGTGCCAGCAGTTTCCCGGGGTACACCGGGGAGCTGTTTTTT	CASSFPGYTGELFF
TRBV6-1	NA	TRBD1	TRBJ1-5	19	TGTGCCAGCAGTGAAGCGGGGACCAACAGGGGGCGAGGTCCTCAGCCCCAGCATTTT	CASSEAGTNRGRGPQPQHF
TRBV30	NA	NA	TRBJ1-1	15	TGTGCCTGGAGTGTACCACCCGGACAGTACACTGAAGCTTTCTTT	CAWSVPPGQYTEAFF
TRBV18	NA	NA	TRBJ2-7	12	TGTGCCAGCTCACCCAGGGCCTACGAGCAGTACTTC	CASSPRAYEQYF
TRBV28	NA	NA	TRBJ2-6	18	TGTGCCAGCAGGAGAACCCGGGACATAAGCTCTGGGGCCAACGTCCTGACTTTC	CASRRTRDISSGANVLTF
TRBV7-6	NA	TRBD1	TRBJ2-7	15	TGTGCCAGCAGCTTAGCGGAAACAGGGGAAGGCGAGCAGTACTTC	CASSLAETGEGEQYF
TRBV15	NA	TRBD2	TRBJ2-2	19	TGTGCCACCAGCAGAGGATACAAAAGGGAGGGAAGGGGTACCGGGGAGCTGTTTTTT	CATSRGYKREGRGTGELFF
TRBV6-5	NA	TRBD1	TRBJ2-5	14	TGTGCCAGCACCGAGGACAGGGGCCAAGAGACCCAGTACTTC	CASTEDRGQETQYF
TRBV4-3	NA	NA	TRBJ2-7	14	TGCGCCAGCAGCCAAGATGGGACTCCTTCCGAGCAGTACTTC	CASSQDGTPSEQYF
TRBV29-1	NA	NA	TRBJ1-1	13	TGCAGCGTTGATTTAGCGGTTAACACTGAAGCTTTCTTT	CSVDLAVNTEAFF
TRBV2	NA	TRBD2	TRBJ2-7	15	TGTGCCAGCACCCCTTGGGGGGGGGACTCCTACGAGCAGTACTTC	CASTPWGGDSYEQYF
TRBV4-3	NA	NA	TRBJ2-5	15	TGCGCCAGCAGCCAAGATTACGGGTCCGAAGAGACCCAGTACTTC	CASSQDYGSEETQYF
TRBV5-6	NA	TRBD2	TRBJ2-7	14	TGTGCCAGCAGCTTAGATAGCGGGAGGTACGAGCAGTACTTC	CASSLDSGRYEQYF
TRBV27	NA	NA	TRBJ1-2	14	TGTGCCAGCAGTTCCGACGGGAGGGACTATGGCTACACCTTC	CASSSDGRDYGYTF
TRBV7-6	NA	NA	TRBJ2-1	17	TGTGCCAGCAGCTTAGGAAACAGGGAGAAAGGGTACAATGAGCAGTTCTTC	CASSLGNREKGYNEQFF
TRBV11-3	few	NA	TRBJ1-2	12	TGTGCCAGCAGCTATACAGGGACCGGCTACACCTTC	CASSYTGTGYTF
TRBV10-1	once	TRBD2	TRBJ2-2	16	TGCGCCAGCAGTCCCCATCGGGGGGGGAACACCGGGGAGCTGTTTTTT	CASSPHRGGNTGELFF
TRBV4-2	NA	TRBD1	TRBJ2-7	16	TGTGCCAGCAGCCAAGATGGGAAGGGGGCGGTCTACGAGCAGTACTTC	CASSQDGKGAVYEQYF
TRBV6-5	NA	NA	TRBJ2-1	15	TGTGCCAGCAGTTATCGGCTAGCGAAACGGAATGAGCAGTTCTTC	CASSYRLAKRNEQFF
TRBV12-5	NA	TRBD2	TRBJ2-1	16	TGTGCTAGTGGTTTCCTAGCGGGGAAGTCCTACAATGAGCAGTTCTTC	CASGFLAGKSYNEQFF
TRBV29-1	NA	TRBD2	TRBJ2-3	17	TGCAGCGTCCCTTCTAGGGGAGGGCCTCGGTACACAGATACGCAGTATTTT	CSVPSRGGPRYTDTQYF
TRBV5-1	NA	TRBD2	TRBJ2-7	13	TGCGCCAGCAGCTTGGGCGGGAGTGGCTTATCGTACTTC	CASSLGGSGLSYF
TRBV2	NA	TRBD2	TRBJ2-1	17	TGTGCCAGCAGTGAGGGACGGACTAGCTTTGCGTACAATGAGCAGTTCTTC	CASSEGRTSFAYNEQFF
TRBV14	NA	TRBD1	TRBJ1-4	14	TGTGCCAGCAGCCCCCGGGACAGACATGAAAAACTGTTTTTT	CASSPRDRHEKLFF
TRBV7-8	NA	NA	TRBJ2-2	15	TGTGCCAGCAGCCACCCAAACAGGGACACCGGGGAGCTGTTTTTT	CASSHPNRDTGELFF
TRBV2	NA	TRBD1	TRBJ1-1	14	TGTGCCAGCAGAGACAGGGGGTCGCACACTGAAGCTTTCTTT	CASRDRGSHTEAFF
TRBV2	NA	TRBD2	TRBJ2-1	18	TGTGCCAGCAGTGAGGGGGCTAGCGGGAGTAGTGTTGCCAATGAGCAGTTCTTC	CASSEGASGSSVANEQFF
TRBV7-2	NA	TRBD1	TRBJ2-7	16	TGTGCCAGCAGCTTAGGCACACAGGGGGCTGGATACGAGCAGTACTTC	CASSLGTQGAGYEQYF
TRBV4-2	NA	NA	TRBJ2-7	12	TGTGCCAGCAGCCCTTCTTCAGGTGAGCAGTACTTC	CASSPSSGEQYF
TRBV6-1	NA	TRBD1	TRBJ2-7	13	TGTGCCAGCCCACACCCGACAGGGGACGAGCAGTACTTC	CASPHPTGDEQYF
TRBV5-4	NA	NA	TRBJ2-3	12	TGTGCCAGCAGCTTGGAGAGAGATACGCAGTATTTT	CASSLERDTQYF
TRBV27	NA	TRBD1	TRBJ1-4	16	TGTGCCAGCAGTCCCACGAACAGGGGGCGTGCTGAAAAACTGTTTTTT	CASSPTNRGRAEKLFF
TRBV25-1	NA	NA	TRBJ1-3	16	TGTGCCAGCAGCCGGGTGGAAGGGGCAAATGGAAACACCATATATTTT	CASSRVEGANGNTIYF
TRBV5-6	NA	NA	TRBJ2-5	15	TGTGCCAGCAACCGATTGAGAGGGGGCCAAGAGACCCAGTACTTC	CASNRLRGGQETQYF
TRBV15	NA	NA	TRBJ2-7	16	TGTGCCACCAGCATTAATTCGGGGGACGGTCTGCACGAGCAGTACTTC	CATSINSGDGLHEQYF
TRBV5-1	NA	TRBD2	TRBJ2-1	23	TGCGCCAGCAGCTTGGAACGGCAGGGGAGGATTGATGGTGCGGGAGGGCCCTACAATGAGCAGTTCTTC	CASSLERQGRIDGAGGPYNEQFF
TRBV9	once	TRBD2	TRBJ2-3	14	TGTGCCAGCAGGGGGACTAGCGGCACAGATACGCAGTATTTT	CASRGTSGTDTQYF
TRBV27	NA	TRBD2	TRBJ2-5	16	TGTGCCAGCGGTCCCCGGACTAGCGGATATCAAGAGACCCAGTACTTC	CASGPRTSGYQETQYF
TRBV27	NA	TRBD1	TRBJ2-4	15	TGTGCCAGCAAACCGACAGGGACCTTCAAAAACATTCAGTACTTC	CASKPTGTFKNIQYF
TRBV5-4	NA	TRBD1	TRBJ2-7	16	TGTGCCAGCAGCCCACGGACAGGGGCCGAGACCTACGAGCAGTACTTC	CASSPRTGAETYEQYF
TRBV14	NA	TRBD1	TRBJ1-2	17	TGTGCCAGCAGCCAGCTCACCAGGGGGTCCCCTATCTATGGCTACACCTTC	CASSQLTRGSPIYGYTF
TRBV11-2	NA	NA	TRBJ2-2	17	TGTGCCAGCAGCTTAGATTTGGTATTATGGGGAGCCGGGGAGCTGTTTTTT	CASSLDLVLWGAGELFF
TRBV5-5	NA	TRBD1	TRBJ2-1	15	TGTGCCAGCAGCGCAGCCGGGACAGGGGGTGATGAGCAGTTCTTC	CASSAAGTGGDEQFF
TRBV6-1	NA	NA	TRBJ2-7	14	TGTGCCAGCAGTGAAGTCACCGGGGCCTACGAGCAGTACTTC	CASSEVTGAYEQYF
TRBV4-3	NA	TRBD2	TRBJ2-1	16	TGCGCCAGCAGCCAAGATCGGCTAGCGGGAGGCGATGAGCAGTTCTTC	CASSQDRLAGGDEQFF
TRBV27	NA	TRBD2	TRBJ2-1	16	TGTGCCAGCAGTTTATTACTAGCGGAGGGTTCCAATGAGCAGTTCTTC	CASSLLLAEGSNEQFF
TRBV6-6	NA	NA	TRBJ1-1	14	TGTGCCAGCAGTTACCTGATTCGCGGGTTAGAAGCTTTCTTT	CASSYLIRGLEAFF
TRBV18	NA	NA	TRBJ1-4	15	TGTGCCAGCTCCCTGAGTCAGGCGACTAATGAAAAACTGTTTTTT	CASSLSQATNEKLFF
TRBV29-1	NA	TRBD1	TRBJ2-4	14	TGCAGCGCATCAGGGGGCGATTTGGCGAACATTCAGTACTTC	CSASGGDLANIQYF
TRBV19	NA	TRBD1	TRBJ2-7	16	TGTGCCAGTAGTGAGCCTGGGACAGGGGATACCTACGAGCAGTACTTC	CASSEPGTGDTYEQYF
TRBV5-1	NA	TRBD2	TRBJ2-7	18	TGCGCCAGCAGCTTGGGCCGCCCGTCTAGCGGGAGAATCCACGAGCAGTACTTC	CASSLGRPSSGRIHEQYF